This T cell receptor beta chain came from a study of neurological immune-mediated disorders. For the study at large: Secondary progressive disease was present in 3, and relapsing-remitting disease in 31, of the approximately 35 multiple sclerosis patients. The study, taken as a whole, reports: A possible signature was seen in one related-CDR3 cluster, into which phylogenetic grouping placed the repertoires of 18 of 34 multiple sclerosis patients.

The CDR3 is 13 amino acids. After removal of 1 base from V and 8 bases from J, the junction contained 4 bases not matched to a gene. TCRdb used MiXCR to reprocess the 5' RACE reads, holding one entry per CDR3 protein. This sample has about 59,000 distinct CDR3 sequences, with 3.5% found just once. At least ten counts were recorded for this clonotype. What it recognizes is unknown. The study built unsorted libraries from 2 million PBMCs kept at -80 C. Sequencing was performed on PBMCs. The sequence was collected from a woman younger than 45 with multiple sclerosis. The chain couples TRBV12-3 or TRBV12-4 to TRBJ1-2, with 7 bases that match TRBD1. CDR3 bases: TGTGCCAGCAGTTTAGGGTACAGGGGAGGCTACACCTTC. Its protein is CASSLGYRGGYTF.